The 5 T cell receptor beta chains in this list originate from one sample, sequenced in a study of metastatic and nonmetastatic thyroid tumors. Each patient went into thyroid surgery without having received any treatment. TCRdb reprocessed the PCR reads via MiXCR. Here the sample spans some 13,000 clones, around a quarter being singletons. Sequencing was performed on tumor tissue. These receptors were taken from a female donor with papillary thyroid cancer or a benign thyroid nodule (not recorded which). Some clones in this sample may be carry-over from other donors' samples.

This clone rates as medium-sized. This chain joins TRBV6-1 and TRBJ2-2; D may correspond to TRBD1 or TRBD2 (6 bases each). The CDR3 covers 14 residues. Germline loops: CDR1 MNHNS, CDR2 SASEGT. Trimming removed 4 bases from V and 6 bases from J, with 12 bases in between. CDR3 sequence reads: CASSVLAGAGELFF. The CDR3 DNA reads as TGTGCCAGCAGTGTACTAGCAGGGGCCGGGGAGCTGTTTTTT.

There are a few counts of this clone. The chain couples TRBV27 to TRBJ1-1; 7 bases match TRBD1. From germline, CDR1 is MNHEY and CDR2 SMNVEV (reference sequence). V lost 2 bases to trimming and J lost 1 base; unmatched junction nucleotides: 7. This CDR3 comprises 16 residues. CDR3 DNA: TGTGCCAGCAGTTTAAAGGGGGCATTGGGGAACACTGAAGCTTTCTTT. This codes for CASSLKGALGNTEAFF.

This clone appeared once. The chain couples TRBV5-1 to TRBJ2-7; 12 bases map to TRBD2. The V gene's germline CDR1 is SGHRS and CDR2 YFSETQ. CDR3 length equals 15 residues. V dropped 0 bases and J dropped 4; count of bases not matched to a gene: 2. The CDR3 bases are TGCGCCAGCAGCTTGGGACTAGCGGGAGATTACGAGCAGTACTTC. Translated: CASSLGLAGDYEQYF.

The chain has TRBV3-1 and TRBJ2-1; 12 bases fit TRBD2. The germline gives CDR1 LGHDT, CDR2 YNNKEL (reference sequence). CDR3 length: 14 residues. V was pared by 6 bases and J by 7 bases, with 4 bases of the junction left unmatched. CDR3 nucleotide sequence: TGTGCCAGCAGTCTTGGACTAGCGGGAAATGAGCAGTTCTTC. This encodes CASSLGLAGNEQFF.

The chain employs TRBV20-1 and TRBJ1-1, with a possible D match to TRBD1 (6 bases). Germline V CDR1 and CDR2: DFQATT, SNEGSKA (reference sequence). Trimming left V 6 bases short and J 11 bases short, with 19 bases between. This CDR3 spans 12 amino acids. CDR3 residues: CSAAEGDSGAFF. In nucleotides, the CDR3 is TGCAGTGCCGCGGAGGGGGACTCTGGCGCTTTCTTT.